The clone carrying this T cell receptor (beta chain) occurred many times. Its antigen is as yet unknown. Per the original methods: Across clinicopathological groups, CDR3 differences served as the basis for building a distant-metastasis classifier for papillary thyroid cancer. TCRdb redid the clone calls on the PCR reads using MiXCR. In this record, the V and J calls reflect TCRdb's handling and not the investigators' own analysis. The sample holds 43,000 or so clones, roughly 4% seen once. This specimen comes from a study of metastatic and nonmetastatic thyroid tumors. About the research overall: Malignant thyroid and benign thyroid patients provided blood and tumor or nodule tissue whose repertoires were compared.

No treatment of any kind had been given to any patient before thyroid surgery. Whole-study results and caveats: Across blood and tumor, TCR beta diversity in malignant thyroid tumors was reportedly significantly higher than in benign nodules.

The CDR3 extends over 17 amino acids. Germline V gene sequence: CDR1 SGHAT, CDR2 FQNNGV. V was pared by 5 bases and J by 6 bases, with 10 bases of the junction left unmatched. The TCR comes from a female donor with papillary thyroid cancer or a benign thyroid nodule (not recorded which). Some clones in this sample may be carry-over from other donors' samples. The chain couples TRBV11-2 to TRBJ2-1; the match to TRBD2 covers 13 bases. Source material: blood. CDR3 amino acids: CASSLRTSGSESNEQFF. For the CDR3, the DNA is TGTGCCAGCAGCCTTCGGACTAGCGGGAGTGAGTCCAATGAGCAGTTCTTC.